These T cell receptor beta chains were read from a single sample in a study of blood T cell repertoires in COVID-19. The table came from immunoSEQ multiplex PCR; TCRdb's copy has only in-frame clones and leaves some out. This table holds 100,000 to 150,000 clones, around 89% found once. The sequencing input was peripheral blood. All receptors derive from a man aged 55-75 years with COVID-19, enrolled during active disease. The CDR3 runs from the conserved cysteine through the conserved F or W. D genes are given only for firm matches. Size values are once, few and many counts, or a class for expanded clones, and some rows have none.

TRBD1,TRBV30,TRBJ2-7,NA,TGTGCCTGGAAGTCCCGGGACAGGGGGACCTACGAGCAGTACTTC,CAWKSRDRGTYEQYF
NA,TRBV28,TRBJ1-2,NA,TGTGCCAGCAGGAGCGCGGAATCCCACTACACCTTC,CASRSAESHYTF
TRBD1,TRBV27,TRBJ1-3,NA,TGTGCCAGCAGTGAGACAGGGTGGGCTGTTAGACACACCATATATTTT,CASSETGWAVRHTIYF
NA,TRBV27,TRBJ1-2,NA,TGTGCCAGCAGTTTGTCGCACGCAGGTGGCTACACCTTC,CASSLSHAGGYTF
NA,TRBV19,TRBJ2-3,NA,TGTGCCAGTAGTAAGGGGGCGGGGTCGAGGGTTAGCACAGATACGCAGTATTTT,CASSKGAGSRVSTDTQYF
NA,TRBV7-2,TRBJ2-3,NA,TGTGCCAGCAGCTCCTTTAGCACAGATACGCAGTATTTT,CASSSFSTDTQYF
NA,TRBV7-9,TRBJ1-4,NA,TGTGCCAGCAGCTTAGGGAGTGAAAAACTGTTTTTT,CASSLGSEKLFF
NA,TRBV30,TRBJ1-6,NA,TGTGCCTGGAGTCTGAGCTCCTATAATTCACCCCTCCACTTT,CAWSLSSYNSPLHF
NA,TRBV5-1,TRBJ2-1,NA,TGCGCCAGCAGCTCGGGAACTAGTCACAATGAGCAGTTCTTC,CASSSGTSHNEQFF
TRBD1,TRBV28,TRBJ1-4,NA,TGTGCCAGCAATCTACCTGGACAGGGGCCACGGGGTGAAAAACTGTTTTTT,CASNLPGQGPRGEKLFF
NA,TRBV7-2,TRBJ2-5,NA,TGTGCCAGCAGCCCAGAGGGGGTCTGGGAAGAGACCCAGTACTTC,CASSPEGVWEETQYF
NA,TRBV9,TRBJ1-2,NA,TGTGCCAGCAGCGTAGTTCCGGTGAATGGCTACACCTTC,CASSVVPVNGYTF
NA,TRBV11-2,TRBJ2-1,NA,TGTGCCAGCAGCCAAAACGAGGGTGAGCAGTTCTTC,CASSQNEGEQFF
NA,TRBV18,TRBJ2-1,once,TGTGCCAGCTCACCACCAGGGGCATTCAATGAGCAGTTCTTC,CASSPPGAFNEQFF
NA,TRBV5-1,TRBJ2-5,NA,TGCGCCAGCAGCCAAACTGGCGGGGAGACCCAGTACTTC,CASSQTGGETQYF
NA,TRBV3-1/TRBV3-2,TRBJ2-5,NA,TGTGCCAGCAGCCACACGTCCGAGTACCAAGAGACCCAGTACTTC,CASSHTSEYQETQYF
NA,TRBV4-2,TRBJ1-1,NA,TGTGCCAGCAGCCAAGTAGCCACCCCTGAAGCTTTCTTT,CASSQVATPEAFF
NA,TRBV2,TRBJ1-2,NA,TGTGCCAGCAGTGTTCAGTCTAACTATGGCTACACCTTC,CASSVQSNYGYTF
TRBD1,TRBV5-6,TRBJ1-5,NA,TGTGCCAGCAGCTTCCGAGGGGGCGGGCAGCCCCAGCATTTT,CASSFRGGGQPQHF
TRBD2,TRBV28,TRBJ2-7,once,TGTGCCAGCAGTTTCTGGGGAGGGAGGTACGAGCAGTACTTC,CASSFWGGRYEQYF
NA,TRBV24-1,TRBJ2-1,once,TGTGCCACCAGTGATTTTTCAACAGGGAATTCCTACAATGAGCAGTTCTTC,CATSDFSTGNSYNEQFF
NA,TRBV4-3,TRBJ1-5,once,TGCGCCAGCAGCCAAGGGACAGCTGGCAATCAGCCCCAGCATTTT,CASSQGTAGNQPQHF
TRBD1,TRBV6-6,TRBJ1-2,NA,TGTGCCAGCAGTCGGGACAGGATCTATGGCTACACCTTC,CASSRDRIYGYTF
TRBD1,TRBV9,TRBJ1-5,NA,TGTGCCAGCAGCGTAGCTGGGACAGAGAATCAGCCCCAGCATTTT,CASSVAGTENQPQHF
NA,TRBV11-3,TRBJ1-2,once,TGTGCCAGTAGTACGGGGGGCTATGGCTACACCTTC,CASSTGGYGYTF
TRBD1,TRBV6-5,TRBJ1-1,NA,TGTGCCAGCAGTTCCTTCAGGGGGCGGGACACTGAAGCTTTCTTT,CASSSFRGRDTEAFF
NA,TRBV29-1,TRBJ1-4,NA,TGCAGCGTTGTCGACGGTGAGGATGAAAAACTGTTTTTT,CSVVDGEDEKLFF
NA,TRBV9,TRBJ2-7,NA,TGTGCCAGCAGCGTAGAGCTCCGGGATCGGACCCACGAGCAGTACTTC,CASSVELRDRTHEQYF
TRBD1,TRBV5-1,TRBJ2-2,NA,TGCGCCAGCAGGAGGACAGGAGAAAACACCGGGGAGCTGTTTTTT,CASRRTGENTGELFF
NA,TRBV6-5,TRBJ2-7,NA,TGTGCCAGCACTGGATCCAGGGGCCATACCTACGAGCAGTACTTC,CASTGSRGHTYEQYF
NA,TRBV28,TRBJ1-2,once,TGTGCCAGCAGTTTGGCAGGACTGAGGGGCTACACCTTC,CASSLAGLRGYTF
TRBD2,TRBV7-3,TRBJ2-1,NA,TGTGCCAGCAGCCTAGCGGGCTCCTACAATGAGCAGTTCTTC,CASSLAGSYNEQFF
NA,TRBV19,TRBJ2-1,NA,TGTGCCAGTAGTCCGTCGAGTAGCAATGAGCAGTTCTTC,CASSPSSSNEQFF
TRBD1,TRBV29-1,TRBJ2-7,NA,TGCAGCGTTACGACAGGGGCCGAGCAGTACTTC,CSVTTGAEQYF
TRBD2,TRBV5-5,TRBJ2-5,NA,TGTGCCAGCAGCTTGCGAACGGGCGGGGGGATCGAAGAGACCCAGTACTTC,CASSLRTGGGIEETQYF
NA,TRBV5-4,TRBJ1-2,NA,TGTGCCAGCAGCTTGGACAGTTTCCCAGGCTACACCTTC,CASSLDSFPGYTF
TRBD1,TRBV14,TRBJ1-6,NA,TGTGCCAGCAGTTCGGGACAGTACAATTCACCCCTCCACTTT,CASSSGQYNSPLHF
NA,TRBV20-1,TRBJ1-2,NA,TGCAGTGCTAGTGGGTGGGGAAGGGGTTATGGCTACACCTTC,CSASGWGRGYGYTF
TRBD1,TRBV2,TRBJ1-6,NA,TGTGCCAGCATCCTGGGACAGGGGATAAGTTCACCCCTCCACTTT,CASILGQGISSPLHF
NA,TRBV5-1,TRBJ2-3,NA,TGCGCCAGCAGCTTGAATCGAGATACGCAGTATTTT,CASSLNRDTQYF
NA,TRBV4-3,TRBJ1-2,NA,TGCGCCAGCAGCCCCCGGCGGGGAACTATGGCAGAGACCTTC,CASSPRRGTMAETF
NA,TRBV27,TRBJ1-5,NA,TGTGCCAGCAGTTTAGGGCCTGGGCAGGGGAACCAGCCCCAGCATTTT,CASSLGPGQGNQPQHF
NA,TRBV6-2/TRBV6-3,TRBJ2-5,once,TGTGCCAGCAGTTACGCGCGAGAGACCCAGTACTTC,CASSYARETQYF
NA,TRBV28,TRBJ1-2,NA,TGTGCCAGCTACGATCCGCCAGGACAGTCTAACTATGGCTACACCTTC,CASYDPPGQSNYGYTF
TRBD2,TRBV10-3,TRBJ2-1,NA,TGTGCCTCCAACGGGGGGGATTCGAATGAGCAGTTCTTC,CASNGGDSNEQFF
TRBD1,TRBV7-3,TRBJ1-3,NA,TGTGCCAGCGGACAGGGTGCAGGAAACACCATATATTTT,CASGQGAGNTIYF
NA,TRBV28,TRBJ1-5,NA,TGTGCCAGCAGCTCGGAGTCTCAGCCCCAGCATTTT,CASSSESQPQHF
NA,TRBV19,TRBJ1-1,NA,TGTGCCACTAGGGACACCTTGAACACTGAAGCTTTCTTT,CATRDTLNTEAFF